This T cell receptor beta chain originates from a study of early T cells in non-severe SARS-CoV-2 infection. Study at large: Sequencing was performed on bulk RNA from unsorted whole blood, leaving chains unpaired.

Individual cDNA molecules were tagged with unique molecular identifiers, the study reported. TCRdb ran MiXCR on the 5' RACE reads and lists one entry per CDR3 protein. The data show about 86,000 distinct CDR3 sequences, about 15% seen once. Study-wide points: A preference for anti-spike CD8 responses marked VDJdb matching, which missed private and CD4 specificities.

The germline gives CDR1 SQVTM, CDR2 ANQGSEA. Trimming took 1 base from V and 4 from J; bases not matched to a gene: 7. The CDR3 spans 14 residues. Only a few counts were recorded for this clonotype. Its matching antigen is unknown. The chain joins TRBV29-1 to TRBJ2-7; 7 nucleotides agree with TRBD1. This TCR was sampled from an adult who was a healthcare worker with PCR-confirmed SARS-CoV-2 infection or an uninfected control (not recorded which). Sample: whole blood. For the CDR3, the DNA is TGCAGCGTTGAAGTCCCGGGACAGACTTACGAGCAGTACTTC. It encodes CSVEVPGQTYEQYF.